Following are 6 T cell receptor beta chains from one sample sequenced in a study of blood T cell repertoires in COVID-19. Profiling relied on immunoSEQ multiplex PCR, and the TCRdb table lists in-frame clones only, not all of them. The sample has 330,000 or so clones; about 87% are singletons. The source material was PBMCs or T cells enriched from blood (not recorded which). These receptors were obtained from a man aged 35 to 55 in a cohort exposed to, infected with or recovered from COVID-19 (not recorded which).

The CDR3 DNA reads as TGTGCCTGGAGTGTACGTGGGGCGTTCAATCAGCCCCAGCATTTT. It translates to CAWSVRGAFNQPQHF. The chain employs TRBV30 and TRBJ1-5; a possible D gene is TRBD1 (5 bases). CDR1 and CDR2 from the germline V gene are GTSNPN and SVGIG (reference sequence). V lost 0 bases, J lost 3 bases, and 12 bases lay in between. CDR3 length: 15 residues.

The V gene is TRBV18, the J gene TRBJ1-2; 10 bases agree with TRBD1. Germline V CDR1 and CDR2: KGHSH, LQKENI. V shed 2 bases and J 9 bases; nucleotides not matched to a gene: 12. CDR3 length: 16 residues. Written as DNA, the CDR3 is TGTGCCAGCTCACCATTGGAAGGGACAGGGGAGGAAAGCTACACCTTC. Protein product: CASSPLEGTGEESYTF.

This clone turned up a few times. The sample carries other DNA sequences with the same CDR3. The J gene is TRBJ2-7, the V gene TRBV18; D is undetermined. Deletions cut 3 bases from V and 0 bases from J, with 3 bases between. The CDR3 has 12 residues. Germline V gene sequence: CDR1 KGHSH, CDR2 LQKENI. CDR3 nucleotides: TGTGCCAGCTCACCGAGCTCCTACGAGCAGTACTTC. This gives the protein CASSPSSYEQYF.

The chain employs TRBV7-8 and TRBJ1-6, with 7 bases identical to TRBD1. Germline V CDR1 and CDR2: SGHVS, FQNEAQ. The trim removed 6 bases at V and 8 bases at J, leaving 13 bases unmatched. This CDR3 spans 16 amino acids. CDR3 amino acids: CASSRLGGQQDSPLHF. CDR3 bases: TGTGCCAGCAGTAGGTTGGGGGGACAGCAAGATTCACCCCTCCACTTT.

The CDR3 region is CASSFGLETYEQYF. The DNA for the CDR3 is TGTGCCAGCAGCTTTGGACTGGAAACCTACGAGCAGTACTTC. The V and J genes are TRBV7-2 and TRBJ2-7, with D perhaps matching TRBD2 (5 bases). The CDR3 has 14 residues. Germline V gene lookup returns CDR1 SGHTA and CDR2 FQGNSA. Trimming removed 3 bases from V and 2 bases from J, with 11 bases in between. The variable domain in full, with the rest retrieved from reference TRBV7-2 and TRBJ2-7, is GAGVSQSPSNKVTEKGKDVELRCDPISGHTALYWYRQSLGQGLEFLIYFQGNSAPDKSGLPSDRFSAERTGGSVSTLTIQRTQQEDSAVYLCASSFGLETYEQYFGPGTRLTVT.

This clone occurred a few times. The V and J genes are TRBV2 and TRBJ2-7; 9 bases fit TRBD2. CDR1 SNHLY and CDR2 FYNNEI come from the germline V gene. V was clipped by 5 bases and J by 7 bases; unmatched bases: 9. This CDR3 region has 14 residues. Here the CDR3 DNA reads TGTGCCAGCAGTAGGGGCGGGAGGGCCCAAGAGCAGTACTTC. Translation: CASSRGGRAQEQYF.